This entry describes one T cell receptor beta chain. Its cognate antigen is unknown. These data originate in a study of T cell responses to AZD1222 COVID-19 vaccine. Study-wide results and limits: Among those given AZD1222, only five or six were seropositive at baseline. Within unmutated variant regions lay the reported targets of nearly half of spike-specific TCRs.

Profiled with immunoSEQ multiplex PCR; TCRdb holds only in-frame clones, not every one. The repertoire holds 50,000 to 70,000 clones, with 89% as singletons. The origin of this receptor is an adult who received the AZD1222 COVID-19 vaccine. The source material was peripheral blood, sampled 28 days after the second AZD1222 dose.

CDR3 amino acids: CASSPLLGEAEAFF. For the CDR3, the DNA is TGTGCCAGCAGTCCCCTATTGGGGGAGGCTGAAGCTTTCTTT. V gene TRBV19 combines with J gene TRBJ1-1; D might be TRBD1 (5 bases). The germline V and J ends were trimmed by 9 bases and 6 bases, with 20 bases remaining between them. This CDR3 region has 14 residues. CDR1 and CDR2 from the germline V gene are LNHDA and SQIVND (reference sequence).